This T cell receptor beta chain was obtained from a study of blood T cell repertoires in COVID-19. Individuals aged about 18 to 95 years were recruited from fewer than 30 US areas. The CDR3 length is 16 residues. V trimming: 1 base; J trimming: 4 bases; junction bases outside the gene matches: 7. Per germline, CDR1 SGHVS and CDR2 FQNEAQ. The sample holds one count of this clone. The protocol was immunoSEQ multiplex PCR, while the TCRdb copy is restricted to in-frame clones and leaves out a portion. This sample yields about 220,000 clones, of which 90% are seen a single time; over 13% belongs to the top ten.

Sequencing was carried out using PBMCs or T cells enriched from blood (not recorded which). The chain has TRBV7-8 and TRBJ2-7; 10 bases match TRBD1. This receptor was obtained from a man between 25 and 39 years old who had been exposed to COVID-19. This chain's CDR3 is CASSLEAWDRGYEQYF. As DNA, the CDR3 is TGTGCCAGCAGCTTAGAGGCCTGGGACAGGGGTTACGAGCAGTACTTC.